These 25 T cell receptor beta chains were sequenced from one sample in a study of blood T cell repertoires in COVID-19. The repertoire was sequenced with immunoSEQ multiplex PCR; TCRdb's copy has only in-frame clones and lacks some. Of approximately 89,000 clones listed, 81% are singletons. The sample consisted of peripheral blood. The receptors were gathered from a human donor in a cohort sampled during active COVID-19.

The rearrangement uses TRBV5-1 and TRBJ1-2; weak D call: TRBD1 (5 bases). Deletions cut 2 bases from V and 5 bases from J, with 16 bases between. Germline CDR1 SGHRS, CDR2 YFSETQ. This CDR3 has 15 residues. In DNA, the CDR3 is TGCGCCAGCAGCTTAGGGCCAGGGAATTCGTATGGCTACACCTTC. It specifies CASSLGPGNSYGYTF.

V gene TRBV7-2 combines with J gene TRBJ2-1; the match to TRBD1 covers 7 bases. The trim removed 3 bases at V and 4 bases at J, leaving 3 bases unmatched. The CDR3 is 14 amino acids. Germline lookup yields CDR1 SGHTA and CDR2 FQGNSA. CDR3 bases: TGTGCCAGCAGCTTCGACAGGGTTTACAATGAGCAGTTCTTC. Translated, it gives CASSFDRVYNEQFF.

The J gene is TRBJ2-7, the V gene TRBV20-1; unclear D gene. The CDR3 consists of 16 residues. The V end was cut by 3 bases, the J end by 0 bases, with 18 bases between. Germline V CDR1 and CDR2: DFQATT, SNEGSKA (reference sequence). The CDR3: CSASLLGDTTSYEQYF. For the CDR3, the DNA is TGCAGTGCTAGTTTATTGGGTGACACGACCTCCTACGAGCAGTACTTC.

The chain recombines TRBV7-9 with TRBJ1-2; D uncertain. V lost 3 bases to trimming and J lost 12 bases, with 11 bases between them. Germline values: CDR1 SEHNR, CDR2 FQNEAQ (reference sequence). The CDR3 is 11 residues long. As DNA, the CDR3 is TGTGCCAGCAGCTTTCTGACTTGGAACACCTTC. This sequence encodes CASSFLTWNTF. The whole variable domain, filled in from reference TRBV7-9 and TRBJ1-2, reads DTGVSQNPRHKITKRGQNVTFRCDPISEHNRLYWYRQTLGQGPEFLTYFQNEAQLEKSRLLSDRFSAERPKGSFSTLEIQRTEQGDSAMYLCASSFLTWNTFGSGTRLTVV.

This chain's CDR3 is CASSLSDRSSGNTIYF. DNA for the CDR3: TGTGCCAGCAGCTTAAGTGACAGATCCTCTGGAAACACCATATATTTT. The J gene is TRBJ1-3, the V gene TRBV7-3, with D tentatively TRBD1 (5 bases). With 1 base removed from V and 0 bases from J, the gap between germline ends came to 10 bases. The CDR3 contains 16 residues. Germline CDR1 reads SGHTA; CDR2 reads FQGTGA.

V is TRBV6-7 and J is TRBJ1-5; 10 nucleotides agree with TRBD1. TRBV6-7 counts as an open reading frame of uncertain function. The CDR3 sequence is 18 residues long. The ends lost 0 bases at V and 7 bases at J; junction bases unmatched: 12. CDR3 amino acids: CASSYSAVRDRGLQPQHF. The DNA of the CDR3 is TGTGCCAGCAGTTACTCGGCGGTTCGGGACAGGGGCCTCCAGCCCCAGCATTTT.

The chain's CDR3 is CATSIIDRDHEQYF. DNA of the CDR3: TGTGCCACCAGCATCATTGACAGGGACCACGAGCAGTACTTC. The chain employs TRBV15 and TRBJ2-7; 7 bases line up with TRBD1. V lost 4 bases to trimming and J lost 5 bases; unmatched junction nucleotides: 8. The CDR3 sequence is 14 residues long. From germline, CDR1 is LNHNV and CDR2 YYDKDF (reference sequence).

V is TRBV19 and J is TRBJ1-5; 7 bases are a match to TRBD1. The J segment lost 1 base and the V segment lost 7 bases, leaving 7 bases of the junction unmatched. This CDR3 is built from 15 residues. Germline CDR1 LNHDA, CDR2 SQIVND (reference sequence). This CDR3 is CASIPDRASNQPQHF. As DNA, the CDR3 is TGTGCCAGTATCCCAGACAGGGCAAGCAATCAGCCCCAGCATTTT.

The chain couples TRBV3-1 (or the pseudogene TRBV3-2) to TRBJ1-2; D is possibly TRBD1 (5 bases). This CDR3 spans 13 amino acids. Between the trimmed V and J ends, which lost 6 bases and 8 bases, there was a span of 16 bases. Germline CDR1 and CDR2: LGHDT and YNNKEL (reference sequence). The CDR3 spells CASRTGTTEGYTF. In DNA form, the CDR3 reads TGTGCCAGCAGGACGGGGACTACCGAAGGCTACACCTTC.

The chain joins TRBV6-5 to TRBJ1-2; TRBD1 matches 8 bases. The CDR3 consists of 16 residues. CDR1 is MNHEY, CDR2 SVGAGI, per germline. J gave up 5 bases and V 0 bases, and 8 bases lay outside the gene matches. CDR3: CASSYSGLDREYGYTF. DNA of the CDR3: TGTGCCAGCAGTTACTCCGGGTTGGACAGGGAATATGGCTACACCTTC.

V and J are TRBV3-1 (or the pseudogene TRBV3-2) and TRBJ1-2, with TRBD1 matching 7 bases. The CDR3 is 15 residues long. J lost 4 bases, V lost 11 bases, and 16 bases had no gene match. Germline V gives CDR1 LGHDT, CDR2 YNNKEL (reference sequence). Written as DNA, the CDR3 is TGTGCCGTCCGGGACAGCCTACGAATATTCTATGGCTACACCTTC. It specifies CAVRDSLRIFYGYTF.

The chain recombines TRBV27 with TRBJ1-1; D uncertain. CDR1 is MNHEY and CDR2 is SMNVEV in the germline V gene (reference sequence). V gave up 1 base and J gave up 7 bases, with 13 bases separating them. The CDR3 totals 14 residues. The CDR3: CASSLYSSPHEAFF. The CDR3 bases are TGTGCCAGCAGTTTATATAGCTCTCCCCATGAAGCTTTCTTT.

This chain connects TRBV27 to TRBJ2-3; 7 bases agree with TRBD1. The CDR3 contains 15 residues. Germline V gives CDR1 MNHEY, CDR2 SMNVEV (reference sequence). The V gene end was trimmed by 8 bases and the J gene end by 2 bases; junction bases not matched to a gene: 10. The CDR3 DNA reads as TGTGCCAGCCCCCCCGGGACAGCGAACACAGATACGCAGTATTTT. It is translated as CASPPGTANTDTQYF.

The chain joins TRBV10-3 to TRBJ2-7; TRBD2 matches at 8 bases. Germline CDR1 and CDR2: ENHRY and SYGVKD. After removal of 6 bases from V and 5 bases from J, the junction contained 15 bases not matched to a gene. CDR3 length: 16 residues. The DNA of the CDR3 is TGTGCCATCAGATCCAGAAGCGGGGGACCTCCGGACGAGCAGTACTTC. It translates to CAIRSRSGGPPDEQYF.

This sequence joins TRBV6-6 and TRBJ1-1; TRBD1 agrees at 7 bases. Germline CDR1 is MNHNY and CDR2 is SVGAGI (reference sequence). CDR3 length equals 13 residues. Trimming took 5 bases from V and 5 from J; bases not matched to a gene: 5. The CDR3 region is CASSPDRVTEAFF. CDR3 DNA: TGTGCCAGCAGTCCAGACAGGGTAACTGAAGCTTTCTTT.

This chain connects TRBV19 to TRBJ2-2; weak D call: TRBD1 (6 bases). There are 16 residues in the CDR3. In germline, CDR1 is LNHDA, CDR2 SQIVND (reference sequence). Trimming stripped 1 base from V and 4 bases from J, with 13 bases between. DNA of the CDR3: TGTGCCAGTAGTATAGGGAGGACAGTTTCCACCGGGGAGCTGTTTTTT. Translated, it gives CASSIGRTVSTGELFF. The variable domain in full, with the rest retrieved from reference TRBV19 and TRBJ2-2, is DGGITQSPKYLFRKEGQNVTLSCEQNLNHDAMYWYRQDPGQGLRLIYYSQIVNDFQKGDIAEGYSVSREKKESFPLTVTSAQKNPTAFYLCASSIGRTVSTGELFFGEGSRLTVL.

This clone was found once. The chain has TRBV7-2 and TRBJ2-7; D might be TRBD1 (6 bases). Germline V gene lookup returns CDR1 SGHTA and CDR2 FQGNSA. The CDR3 extends over 13 amino acids. Between the trimmed V and J ends, which lost 2 bases and 4 bases, there was a span of 9 bases. CDR3 region: CASSLTGRYEQYF. As DNA, the CDR3 is TGTGCCAGCAGCTTAACAGGGCGATACGAGCAGTACTTC.

The rearrangement joins TRBV5-1 to TRBJ2-3; D not certain. V lost 1 base to trimming and J lost 1 base, with 7 bases between them. In germline, CDR1 is SGHRS, CDR2 YFSETQ. The CDR3 spans 14 residues. Written as DNA, the CDR3 is TGCGCCAGCAGCTTGATGACACGCACAGATACGCAGTATTTT. As protein: CASSLMTRTDTQYF.

CDR3 sequence (DNA): TGTGCCAGCAGCGAGAGCGGGACAGGGAGTTACAATGAGCAGTTCTTC. Its protein is CASSESGTGSYNEQFF. The chain uses TRBV7-2 and TRBJ2-1, with TRBD1 matching over 9 bases. CDR3 length equals 16 residues. Germline CDR1 and CDR2: SGHTA and FQGNSA. V was clipped by 5 bases and J by 4 bases; unmatched bases: 9.

Points on this clone: Other DNA sequences in the same sample also yield this CDR3. The genes are TRBV6-5 and TRBJ2-6; 7 nucleotides align to TRBD2. This CDR3 contains 15 residues. Germline CDR1 and CDR2: MNHEY and SVGAGI. V gave up 6 bases and J gave up 0 bases; unmatched junction bases: 2. The chain's CDR3 is CASRTGGSGANVLTF. As DNA, the CDR3 is TGTGCCAGCAGGACGGGGGGCTCTGGGGCCAACGTCCTGACTTTC.

The chain uses TRBV7-8 and TRBJ2-2; a possible D gene is TRBD2 (6 bases). Trimming stripped 5 bases from V and 0 bases from J, with 10 bases between. Germline V gives CDR1 SGHVS, CDR2 FQNEAQ. This CDR3 is built from 15 residues. DNA of the CDR3: TGTGCCAGCAGCGGCCGGGAGACGAACACCGGGGAGCTGTTTTTT. This gives the protein CASSGRETNTGELFF.

The count of this clone is one. The gene calls are TRBV28 and TRBJ1-3, with a tentative D call TRBD1 (6 bases). There are 16 residues in the CDR3. The germline CDR1 and CDR2 sequences are MDHEN and SYDVKM. V shed 7 bases and J shed 4 bases, with 20 bases lying between them. The CDR3 DNA follows: TGTGCCAGCATAACCGGGGGGGCGGTCAACGGAAACACCATATATTTT. This gives the protein CASITGGAVNGNTIYF.

This chain uses TRBV4-2 with TRBJ2-3; 13 bases line up with TRBD2. The V gene's germline CDR1 is LGHNA and CDR2 YNFKEQ. The CDR3 is 19 amino acids. J lost 5 bases, V lost 0 bases, and 11 bases had no gene match. This chain's CDR3 is CASSQEALGLAGLVDTQYF. DNA of the CDR3: TGTGCCAGCAGCCAAGAGGCCCTGGGACTAGCGGGACTAGTAGATACGCAGTATTTT.

V gene TRBV3-1 (or the pseudogene TRBV3-2) combines with J gene TRBJ1-1; D is ambiguous. Germline V gene lookup returns CDR1 LGHDT and CDR2 YNNKEL (reference sequence). Trimming removed 1 base from V and 2 bases from J, with 8 bases in between. This CDR3 has 14 amino acids. This CDR3 reads CASSQVASNTEAFF. The CDR3 nucleotides read TGTGCCAGCAGCCAAGTAGCATCTAACACTGAAGCTTTCTTT.

This clone has only one observation. The chain employs TRBV5-1 and TRBJ1-2; 9 nucleotides align to TRBD1. The CDR3 has 15 amino acids. The germline V gene encodes CDR1 SGHRS and CDR2 YFSETQ. V was clipped by 4 bases and J by 0 bases; unmatched bases: 4. The CDR3 is CASSPGQGTNYGYTF. CDR3 bases: TGCGCCAGCAGCCCTGGACAGGGGACTAACTATGGCTACACCTTC.